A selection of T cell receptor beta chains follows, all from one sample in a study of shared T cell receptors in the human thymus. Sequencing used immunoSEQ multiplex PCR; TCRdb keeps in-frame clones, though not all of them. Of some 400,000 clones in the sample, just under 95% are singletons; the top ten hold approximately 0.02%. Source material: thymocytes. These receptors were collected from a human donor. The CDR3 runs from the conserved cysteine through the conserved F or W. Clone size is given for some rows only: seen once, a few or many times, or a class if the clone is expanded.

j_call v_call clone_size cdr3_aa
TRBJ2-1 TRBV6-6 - CASSPTNPTEQFF
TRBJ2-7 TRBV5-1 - CASSSFYGAEEQYF
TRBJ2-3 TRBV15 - CATSAETPSTDTQYF
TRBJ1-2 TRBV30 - CAWSYASYYGYTF
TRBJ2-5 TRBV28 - CASIKRGLPQETQYF
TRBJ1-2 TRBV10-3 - CAISEPHGDRVVCYTF
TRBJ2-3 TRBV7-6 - CASSPGGVSTDTQYF
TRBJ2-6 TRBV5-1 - CASRGRGRGANVLTF
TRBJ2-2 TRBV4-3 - CASSQWGTSGRGTGELFF
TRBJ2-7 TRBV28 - CASRRLGSSYEQYF
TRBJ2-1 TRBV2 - CASAPGDNEQFF
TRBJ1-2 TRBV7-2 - CASRTGRGGTYGYTF
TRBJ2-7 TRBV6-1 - CASTGGTGGSLEQYF
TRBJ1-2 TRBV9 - CASSVGMGDGYTF
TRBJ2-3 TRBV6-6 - CASSPTSKFTDTQYF
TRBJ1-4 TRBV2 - CASSDQGRGDLPKLFF
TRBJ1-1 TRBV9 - CASSVSLDRGARLAEAFF
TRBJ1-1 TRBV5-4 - CASSLACGDTEAFF
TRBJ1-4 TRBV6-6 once CASRISQGPNEKLFF
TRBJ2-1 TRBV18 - CASSTGTAEKQFF
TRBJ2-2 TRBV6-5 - CASSTTSGGGGELFF
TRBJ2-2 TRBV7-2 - CASSSNWDSNTGELFF
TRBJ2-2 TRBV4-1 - CASRHKRPGTGELFF
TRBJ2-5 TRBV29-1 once CSVRGHDQETQYF
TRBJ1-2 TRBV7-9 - CASSPREEYGYTF
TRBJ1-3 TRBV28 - CASTLPRGGPGNTIYF
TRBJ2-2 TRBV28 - CASSASWAPTNTGELFF
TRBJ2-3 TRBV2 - CASVAGWADTQYF
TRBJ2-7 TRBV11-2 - CASSSKTGLYEQYF
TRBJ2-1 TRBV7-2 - CASSFTGWNEQFF
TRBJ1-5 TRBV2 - CASSPRGGYNQPQHF
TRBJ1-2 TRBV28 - CASSLGLNGGYTF
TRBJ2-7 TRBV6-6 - CASSPRGAKVHEQYF
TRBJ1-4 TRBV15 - CATSRVRGATNEKLFF
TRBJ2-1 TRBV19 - CASTGQTHNEQFF
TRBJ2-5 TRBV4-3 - CASGSRGLAGGGETQYF
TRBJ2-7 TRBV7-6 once CASSLKGGWAGGLYEQYF
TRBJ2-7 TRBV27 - CASSAARGKTYEQYF
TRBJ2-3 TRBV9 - CASSDRSADTQYF
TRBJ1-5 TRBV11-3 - CASSFGAERNQPQHF
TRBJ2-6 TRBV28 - CASTKGHSSGANVLTF
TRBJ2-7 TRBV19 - CASSVTSGPSYEQYF